This is a list of T cell receptor beta chains from one sample in a study of post-analysis software for immune sequencing data. TCRdb passed the PCR reads through MiXCR, listing each CDR3 protein once. The sample consists of 740,000 or so distinct CDR3 sequences, 53% of them appearing once. Material: blood. The receptors here all came from a girl under 18 with multiple sclerosis. Both conserved end residues are part of each CDR3. D genes are given only for firm matches. Not every row has a clone size; where given, it reads once, few, many or a size class.

abundance | j_gene | v_gene | d_gene | CDR3aa | CDR3nt
. | TRBJ2-7 | TRBV9 | TRBD2 | CASSVDAGLAVDEQYF | TGTGCCAGCAGCGTAGATGCCGGACTAGCGGTCGACGAGCAGTACTTC
. | TRBJ2-1 | TRBV13 | TRBD2 | CASSSERGGLDNEQFF | TGTGCCAGCAGCTCGGAGCGGGGGGGCCTGGACAATGAGCAGTTCTTC
. | TRBJ2-7 | TRBV2 | . | CASSDGARGAEQYF | TGTGCCAGCAGTGATGGGGCCAGGGGGGCCGAGCAGTACTTC
. | TRBJ2-4 | TRBV4-1 | . | CASSQGEELAKNIQYF | TGCGCCAGCAGCCAAGGGGAGGAGCTAGCCAAAAACATTCAGTACTTC
. | TRBJ1-2 | TRBV5-5 | . | CASSRQTHLYTF | TGTGCCAGCAGCCGGCAGACACACCTCTACACCTTC
. | TRBJ2-3 | TRBV29-1 | . | CSVACRETDTQYF | TGCAGCGTTGCTTGCAGGGAAACAGATACGCAGTATTTT
once | TRBJ2-7 | TRBV29-1 | . | CSVVVQTGHEQYF | TGCAGCGTTGTGGTGCAGACCGGGCACGAGCAGTACTTC
. | TRBJ2-3 | TRBV5-1 | . | CASSYDGPTQYF | TGCGCCAGCAGCTACGACGGGCCTACGCAGTATTTT
. | TRBJ1-2 | TRBV6-5 | . | CASSYSRLHGYTF | TGTGCCAGCAGTTACTCGCGTTTGCATGGCTACACCTTC
. | TRBJ2-1 | TRBV4-1 | . | CASSQGLGEETSYNEQFF | TGCGCCAGCAGCCAAGGACTAGGCGAGGAGACCTCCTACAATGAGCAGTTCTTC
. | TRBJ1-2 | TRBV12-3/TRBV12-4 | . | CASSPPGGHYGYTF | TGTGCCAGCAGTCCTCCGGGGGGGCACTATGGCTACACCTTC
. | TRBJ2-3 | TRBV29-1 | TRBD2 | CSGRRGSTDTQYF | TGCAGCGGCCGGCGGGGGAGCACAGATACGCAGTATTTT
once | TRBJ2-3 | TRBV7-3 | . | CASTTMGPILPATQYF | TGTGCCAGCACGACCATGGGACCAATCCTTCCCGCTACGCAGTATTTT
once | TRBJ2-7 | TRBV20-1 | TRBD1 | CSAIKKQGSYEQYF | TGCAGTGCTATTAAAAAACAGGGGTCCTACGAGCAGTACTTC
. | TRBJ2-7 | TRBV20-1 | . | CSAAPGPSGYEQYF | TGCAGTGCCGCTCCCGGTCCCTCGGGTTACGAGCAGTACTTC
few | TRBJ1-6 | TRBV7-3 | . | CASSAVYNSPLHF | TGTGCCAGCAGCGCCGTGTATAATTCACCCCTCCACTTT
. | TRBJ2-7 | TRBV12-3/TRBV12-4 | TRBD1 | CASSRGQVSYEQYF | TGTGCCAGCAGTCGCGGACAGGTCTCCTACGAGCAGTACTTC
. | TRBJ2-4 | TRBV5-4 | TRBD1 | CASSSGTGRSIQYF | TGTGCCAGCAGTTCCGGGACAGGGCGTAGCATTCAGTACTTC
. | TRBJ2-7 | TRBV6-5 | . | CASRHEQGYEQYF | TGTGCCAGCAGGCATGAACAGGGATACGAGCAGTACTTC
. | TRBJ2-7 | TRBV9 | . | CASSVAGANEQYF | TGTGCCAGCAGCGTAGCAGGGGCGAACGAGCAGTACTTC
. | TRBJ2-4 | TRBV12-3/TRBV12-4 | TRBD1 | CASKALGSWTGKAKNIQYF | TGTGCCAGTAAGGCCCTGGGGTCATGGACAGGGAAAGCCAAAAACATTCAGTACTTC
. | TRBJ2-5 | TRBV4-1 | . | CASSQDVGQSGEQYF | TGCGCCAGCAGCCAAGATGTGGGCCAAAGTGGGGAGCAGTACTTC
. | TRBJ2-7 | TRBV2 | . | CASRTRRQPLYEQYF | TGTGCCAGCAGGACACGGCGACAGCCTCTTTATGAGCAGTACTTC
. | TRBJ2-1 | TRBV29-1 | . | CSVEGYPNEHFF | TGCAGCGTTGAGGGCTACCCCAATGAGCACTTCTTC
. | TRBJ2-7 | TRBV12-3/TRBV12-4 | . | CASSAIPRYEQYF | TGTGCCAGCAGTGCTATACCTCGCTACGAGCAGTACTTC
. | TRBJ2-5 | TRBV7-2 | . | CASSSRLRGYQETQYF | TGTGCCAGCAGCTCCAGACTGAGGGGGTACCAAGAGACCCAGTACTTC
few | TRBJ2-1 | TRBV20-1 | TRBD2 | CSASPAGGVNEQFF | TGCAGTGCTTCCCCAGCGGGAGGTGTCAATGAGCAGTTCTTC
. | TRBJ1-4 | TRBV5-6 | TRBD1 | CASSLGGTGTYNEKLFF | TGTGCCAGCAGCTTGGGAGGGACAGGGACGTATAATGAAAAACTGTTTTTT
once | TRBJ1-6 | TRBV7-3 | . | CASSSTLNSPLHF | TGTGCCAGCAGCTCGACCCTTAATTCACCCCTCCACTTT
few | TRBJ1-2 | TRBV3-1 | . | CASSPPVGGTYGYTF | TGTGCCAGCAGCCCCCCGGTAGGGGGGACCTATGGCTACACCTTC
. | TRBJ2-1 | TRBV5-1 | TRBD2 | CASSLRSTSGNYDEQFF | TGCGCCAGCAGCTTGAGGTCGACTAGCGGGAACTACGATGAGCAGTTCTTC
. | TRBJ1-5 | TRBV25-1 | . | CASSSTGVGPQHF | TGTGCCAGCAGTTCGACCGGAGTGGGGCCCCAGCATTTT
. | TRBJ1-2 | TRBV25-1 | . | CASSEIQYYYGYTF | TGTGCCAGCAGTGAGATACAGTACTACTATGGCTACACCTTC
few | TRBJ2-7 | TRBV3-1 | . | CASSQDLVYEQYF | TGTGCCAGCAGCCAAGATCTTGTGTACGAGCAGTACTTC
few | TRBJ2-7 | TRBV6-1 | TRBD2 | CASSEASGTYEQYF | TGTGCCAGCAGTGAAGCTAGCGGGACATACGAGCAGTACTTC
. | TRBJ2-7 | TRBV5-1 | . | CASSTAVRPYEQYF | TGCGCCAGCAGCACGGCCGTCCGGCCCTACGAGCAGTACTTC
few | TRBJ2-1 | TRBV29-1 | . | CSVPTSMSSYNEQFF | TGCAGCGTCCCTACTAGCATGAGCTCCTACAATGAGCAGTTCTTC
. | TRBJ2-1 | TRBV7-2 | TRBD2 | CASSPGLAGGRDNNEQFF | TGTGCCAGCAGCCCGGGACTAGCGGGGGGCCGAGATAACAATGAGCAGTTCTTC
. | TRBJ2-7 | TRBV7-9 | . | CASSHPGQGASYEQYF | TGTGCCAGCAGCCACCCCGGGCAGGGCGCCTCCTACGAGCAGTACTTC
. | TRBJ2-7 | TRBV15 | TRBD1 | CATSRDRTGDYSYEQYF | TGTGCCACCAGCAGAGATAGGACAGGAGACTACTCCTACGAGCAGTACTTC
. | TRBJ2-4 | TRBV29-1 | . | CSAQTGRNIQYF | TGCAGCGCCCAGACAGGGAGGAACATTCAGTACTTC
. | TRBJ2-1 | TRBV12-3/TRBV12-4 | . | CASRVTLGFTEQFF | TGTGCCAGCAGGGTAACCCTAGGCTTCACTGAGCAGTTCTTC
. | TRBJ1-2 | TRBV2 | . | CASSVSFDYGYTF | TGTGCCAGCAGTGTGTCCTTCGACTATGGCTACACCTTC
. | TRBJ1-2 | TRBV27 | TRBD1 | CASSFGTGGSSGYTF | TGTGCCAGCAGTTTCGGGACAGGGGGTAGTTCGGGCTACACCTTC
few | TRBJ2-1 | TRBV20-1 | . | CSARARGGYNEQFF | TGCAGTGCTAGGGCCAGGGGAGGTTACAATGAGCAGTTCTTC
. | TRBJ1-2 | TRBV7-2 | . | CASSLASWPGRSESYTF | TGTGCCAGCAGCTTAGCGAGTTGGCCGGGACGCTCGGAGAGCTACACCTTC
. | TRBJ2-1 | TRBV27 | TRBD2 | CASSFTSGGIYEQFF | TGTGCCAGCAGTTTTACTAGCGGGGGTATCTATGAGCAGTTCTTC
. | TRBJ2-4 | TRBV7-2 | . | CASSLRGWGGGNIQYF | TGTGCCAGCAGCTTAAGGGGGTGGGGTGGAGGAAACATTCAGTACTTC
few | TRBJ2-7 | TRBV6-2/TRBV6-3 | TRBD1 | CASSYRGQATQYF | TGTGCCAGCAGTTACCGGGGACAGGCTACGCAGTACTTC
few | TRBJ2-7 | TRBV25-1 | . | CASSIRADEQYF | TGTGCCAGCAGTATTAGGGCCGACGAGCAGTACTTC
few | TRBJ2-1 | TRBV20-1 | TRBD1 | CSASPWTGKGDEQFF | TGCAGTGCTAGCCCGTGGACAGGGAAGGGTGATGAGCAGTTCTTC
few | TRBJ1-2 | TRBV27 | . | CASSLYSTRNYGYTF | TGTGCCAGCAGTTTATACTCGACAAGGAACTATGGCTACACCTTC